Each of the 20 T cell receptor beta chains below was sequenced from the same sample in a study of monozygotic twins with inflammatory bowel disease. TCRdb re-called the 5' RACE reads, yielding one record per CDR3 amino acid sequence without DNA. In total, the table holds about 170,000 distinct CDR3 sequences. Sample: blood. Receptors originate from a human donor with ulcerative colitis or Crohn's disease, or a healthy co-twin of an affected twin (not recorded which).

The chain joins TRBV28 to TRBJ2-5; TCRdb designates TRBD1, a call that cannot be tested without DNA. Germline assignment: CDR1 MDHEN and CDR2 SYDVKM. CDR3 length: 11 residues. CDR3 protein: CAIQGVETQYF.

The chain uses TRBV5-1 and TRBJ2-2; TCRdb designates TRBD2, a call that cannot be tested without DNA. Germline CDR1 reads SGHRS; CDR2 reads YFSETQ. The CDR3 is made up of 16 amino acids. CDR3 in amino acids: CASGRLPNTNTGELFF. The whole variable domain, remainder taken from reference TRBV5-1 and TRBJ2-2, is KAGVTQTPRYLIKTRGQQVTLSCSPISGHRSVSWYQQTPGQGLQFLFEYFSETQRNKGNFPGRFSGRQFSNSRSEMNVSTLELGDSALYLCASGRLPNTNTGELFFGEGSRLTVL.

The genes are TRBV4-2 and TRBJ1-5. In germline, CDR1 is LGHNA, CDR2 YNFKEQ. The CDR3 is made up of 13 amino acids. CDR3 protein: CASSQDDHQPQHF.

V usage is TRBV9 and J usage is TRBJ2-2. Germline V lookup: CDR1 SGDLS, CDR2 YYNGEE. The CDR3 length is 14 residues. The CDR3 is CASSVGQITGELFF.

CDR3 protein: CASSEEAGGPNGETQYF. J is TRBJ2-5 and V is TRBV6-1; checking the TCRdb D call of TRBD2 is not possible without DNA. This CDR3 contains 17 residues. Germline CDR1 is MNHNS and CDR2 is SASEGT.

The J gene is TRBJ2-7, the V gene TRBV29-1. Germline CDR1 reads SQVTM; CDR2 reads ANQGSEA. The CDR3 has 11 amino acids. This chain's CDR3 is CSVVGSNEQYF.

The V gene is TRBV18, the J gene TRBJ1-5; the D gene TCRdb calls, TRBD1, cannot be checked with no DNA. Germline loops: CDR1 KGHSH, CDR2 LQKENI. The CDR3 runs to 15 residues. CDR3 amino acids: CASSPPPGRNQPQHF.

CDR3 sequence reads: CASSLLSLLTGANVLTF. This chain joins TRBV5-6 and TRBJ2-6. The CDR3 spans 17 residues. Looked up from germline, CDR1 is SGHDT and CDR2 is YYEEEE.

The chain carries TRBV7-2 and TRBJ2-7. The germline gives CDR1 SGHTA, CDR2 FQGNSA. CDR3 length: 12 residues. CDR3 region: CASSLQSNEQYF.

The rearrangement links TRBV6-5 to TRBJ2-7. Germline CDR1 MNHEY, CDR2 SVGAGI. CDR3 size: 15 residues. The CDR3 sequence: CASSYHDGSSYEQYF.

The chain combines TRBV5-1 with TRBJ1-5; the D gene TCRdb calls, TRBD1, cannot be checked with no DNA. This CDR3 has 15 residues. Germline lookup yields CDR1 SGHRS and CDR2 YFSETQ. The CDR3 loop is CASSLDAGRNQPQHF. The whole variable domain, filled in from reference TRBV5-1 and TRBJ1-5, reads KAGVTQTPRYLIKTRGQQVTLSCSPISGHRSVSWYQQTPGQGLQFLFEYFSETQRNKGNFPGRFSGRQFSNSRSEMNVSTLELGDSALYLCASSLDAGRNQPQHFGDGTRLSIL.

This chain links TRBV7-7 with TRBJ2-1; no DNA is available, so the TRBD2 call from TCRdb remains unchecked. Germline assignment: CDR1 SSHAT and CDR2 FNYEAQ (reference sequence). The CDR3 is made up of 17 amino acids. This chain's CDR3 is CASSPSTSGRAYNEQFF.

This chain joins TRBV7-6 and TRBJ2-1; there is no DNA to check the TCRdb D call of TRBD2. CDR1 and CDR2 (germline): SGHVS, FNYEAQ. The CDR3 totals 19 residues. The CDR3 protein is CASSLRLAGALGSYNEQFF.

The V call is TRBV4-3, the J call TRBJ1-5; TCRdb proposes TRBD1, but this gene call is untestable without DNA. The CDR3 sequence is 15 residues long. Germline V CDR1 and CDR2: LGHNA, YSLEER. The CDR3 region is CASSTGPGYNQPQHF.

V and J are TRBV5-6 and TRBJ1-1; lacking DNA, the TRBD1 call made by TCRdb goes unchecked. Germline V gene sequence: CDR1 SGHDT, CDR2 YYEEEE. The CDR3 has 15 amino acids. The CDR3: CASSRTLGGWTEAFF.

CDR3 residues: CASSSGIGGLYGYTF. The chain uses TRBV7-2 and TRBJ1-2; the TCRdb D gene call, TRBD1, has no DNA to confirm it. The germline V gene encodes CDR1 SGHTA and CDR2 FQGNSA. The CDR3 is made up of 15 amino acids. The full variable domain, with the rest looked up from reference TRBV7-2 and TRBJ1-2, is GAGVSQSPSNKVTEKGKDVELRCDPISGHTALYWYRQSLGQGLEFLIYFQGNSAPDKSGLPSDRFSAERTGGSVSTLTIQRTQQEDSAVYLCASSSGIGGLYGYTFGSGTRLTVV.

The V call is TRBV9, the J call TRBJ1-1; TCRdb calls TRBD1, which cannot be checked without DNA. CDR3 length: 13 residues. Per the germline V gene, CDR1 is SGDLS and CDR2 is YYNGEE. CDR3 region: CASSDRTDSVSFF.

V usage is TRBV7-2 and J usage is TRBJ2-5. Germline CDR1 and CDR2: SGHTA and FQGNSA. This CDR3 region has 14 residues. The CDR3 sequence is CASSLRTLGETQYF.

The chain couples TRBV5-5 to TRBJ2-4. The CDR3 spans 17 residues. Germline V gives CDR1 SGHKS, CDR2 YYEKEE (reference sequence). CDR3 region: CASSLAVVPGAKNIQYF.

This sequence joins TRBV5-1 and TRBJ2-2; the D call of TRBD1 rests on TCRdb alone, since no DNA is present to check it. The CDR3 has 15 amino acids. Germline CDR1 is SGHRS and CDR2 is YFSETQ. The CDR3 sequence: CASSSRSPSTGELFF.